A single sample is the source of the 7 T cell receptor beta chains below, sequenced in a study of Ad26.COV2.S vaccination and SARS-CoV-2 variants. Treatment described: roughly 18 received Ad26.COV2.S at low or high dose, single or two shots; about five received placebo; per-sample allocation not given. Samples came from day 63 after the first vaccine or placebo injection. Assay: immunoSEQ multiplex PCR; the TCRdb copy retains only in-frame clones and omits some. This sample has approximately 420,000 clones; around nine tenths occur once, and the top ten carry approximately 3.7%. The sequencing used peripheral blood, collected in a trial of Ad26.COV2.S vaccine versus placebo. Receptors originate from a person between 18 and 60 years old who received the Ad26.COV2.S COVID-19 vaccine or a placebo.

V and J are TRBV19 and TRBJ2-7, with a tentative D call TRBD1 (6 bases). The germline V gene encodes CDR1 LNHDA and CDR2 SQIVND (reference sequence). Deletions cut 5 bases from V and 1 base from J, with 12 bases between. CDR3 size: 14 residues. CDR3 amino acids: CASSGQPYSYEQYF. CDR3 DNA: TGTGCCAGTAGTGGACAGCCTTATTCCTACGAGCAGTACTTC. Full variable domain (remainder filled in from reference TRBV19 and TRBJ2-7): DGGITQSPKYLFRKEGQNVTLSCEQNLNHDAMYWYRQDPGQGLRLIYYSQIVNDFQKGDIAEGYSVSREKKESFPLTVTSAQKNPTAFYLCASSGQPYSYEQYFGPGTRLTVT.

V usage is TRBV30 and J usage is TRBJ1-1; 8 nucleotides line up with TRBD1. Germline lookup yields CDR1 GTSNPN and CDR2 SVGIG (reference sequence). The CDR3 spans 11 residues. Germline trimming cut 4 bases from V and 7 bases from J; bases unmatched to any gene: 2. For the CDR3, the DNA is TGTGCCTGGAAAGGACAGGGTGAAGCTTTCTTT. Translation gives CAWKGQGEAFF. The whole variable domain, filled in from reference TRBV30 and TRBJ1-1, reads SQTIHQWPATLVQPVGSPLSLECTVEGTSNPNLYWYRQAAGRGLQLLFYSVGIGQISSEVPQNLSASRPQDRQFILSSKKLLLSDSGFYLCAWKGQGEAFFGQGTRLTVV.

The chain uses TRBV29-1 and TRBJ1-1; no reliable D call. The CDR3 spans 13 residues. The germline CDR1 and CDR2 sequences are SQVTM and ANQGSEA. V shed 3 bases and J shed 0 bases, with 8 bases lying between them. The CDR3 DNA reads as TGCAGCGTTGAGAAATATATGAACACTGAAGCTTTCTTT. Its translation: CSVEKYMNTEAFF.

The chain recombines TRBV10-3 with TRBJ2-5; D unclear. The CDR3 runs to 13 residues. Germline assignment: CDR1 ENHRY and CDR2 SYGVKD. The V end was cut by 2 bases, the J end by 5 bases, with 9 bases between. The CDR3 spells CAISEIRGETQYF. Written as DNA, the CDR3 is TGTGCCATCAGTGAGATCCGTGGGGAGACCCAGTACTTC.

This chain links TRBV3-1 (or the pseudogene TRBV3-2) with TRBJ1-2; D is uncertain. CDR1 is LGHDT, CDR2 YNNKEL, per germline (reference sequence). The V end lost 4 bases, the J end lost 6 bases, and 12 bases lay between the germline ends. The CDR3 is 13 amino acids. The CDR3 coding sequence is TGTGCCAGCAGCCGCCGGACGGGAAATGGCTACACCTTC. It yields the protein CASSRRTGNGYTF.

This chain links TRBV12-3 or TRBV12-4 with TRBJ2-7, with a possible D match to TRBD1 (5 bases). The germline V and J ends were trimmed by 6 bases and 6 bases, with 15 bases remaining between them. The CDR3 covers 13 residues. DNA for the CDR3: TGTGCCAGCAGCCCCCCCGCTCAGGGCGAGCAGTACTTC. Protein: CASSPPAQGEQYF.

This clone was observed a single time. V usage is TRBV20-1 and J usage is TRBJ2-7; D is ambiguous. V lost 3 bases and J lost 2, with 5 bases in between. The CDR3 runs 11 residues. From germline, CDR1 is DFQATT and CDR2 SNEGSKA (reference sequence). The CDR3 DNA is TGCAGTGCTAGTATGACCTACGAGCAGTACTTC. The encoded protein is CSASMTYEQYF.